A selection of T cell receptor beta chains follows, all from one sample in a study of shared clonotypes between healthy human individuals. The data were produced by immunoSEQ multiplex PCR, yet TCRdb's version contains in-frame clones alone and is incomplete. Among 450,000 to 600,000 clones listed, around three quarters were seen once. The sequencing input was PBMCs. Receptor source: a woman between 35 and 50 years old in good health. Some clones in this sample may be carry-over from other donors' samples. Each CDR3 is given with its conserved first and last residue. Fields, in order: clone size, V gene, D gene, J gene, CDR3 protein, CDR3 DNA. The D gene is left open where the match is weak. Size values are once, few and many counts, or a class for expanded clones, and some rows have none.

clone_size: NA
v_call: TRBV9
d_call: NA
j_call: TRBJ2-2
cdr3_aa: CASSARQGGVTGELFF
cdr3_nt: TGTGCCAGCAGCGCCAGACAGGGAGGGGTCACCGGGGAGCTGTTTTTT

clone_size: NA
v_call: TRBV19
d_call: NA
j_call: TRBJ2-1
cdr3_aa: CASSISDSYNEQFF
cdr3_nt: TGTGCCAGTAGTATAAGCGACTCCTACAATGAGCAGTTCTTC

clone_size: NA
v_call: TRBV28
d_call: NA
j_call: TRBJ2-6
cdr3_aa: CASGGLGANVLTF
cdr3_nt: TGTGCCAGCGGAGGGCTAGGGGCCAACGTCCTGACTTTC

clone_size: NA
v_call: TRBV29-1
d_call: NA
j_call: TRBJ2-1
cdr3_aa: CSVDRPEAGFNEQFF
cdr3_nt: TGCAGCGTTGACCGGCCCGAGGCGGGGTTCAATGAGCAGTTCTTC

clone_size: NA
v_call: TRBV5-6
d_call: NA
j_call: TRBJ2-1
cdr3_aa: CASSPAGPSYNEQFF
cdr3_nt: TGTGCCAGCAGCCCTGCAGGTCCCTCCTACAATGAGCAGTTCTTC

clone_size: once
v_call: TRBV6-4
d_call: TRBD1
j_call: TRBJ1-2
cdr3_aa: CASSEVAGTGDGYTF
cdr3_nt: TGTGCCAGCAGTGAGGTTGCCGGGACAGGGGACGGCTACACCTTC

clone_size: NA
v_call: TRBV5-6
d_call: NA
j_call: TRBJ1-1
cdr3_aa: CASSKGLMNTEAFF
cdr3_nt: TGTGCCAGCAGCAAGGGACTTATGAACACTGAAGCTTTCTTT

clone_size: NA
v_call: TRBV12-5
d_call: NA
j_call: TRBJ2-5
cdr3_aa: CASGSPAGETQYF
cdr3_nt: TGTGCTAGTGGTTCGCCGGCCGGAGAGACCCAGTACTTC

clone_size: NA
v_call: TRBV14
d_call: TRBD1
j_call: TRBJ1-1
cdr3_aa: CASSQFFGTGKMNTEAFF
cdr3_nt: TGTGCCAGCAGCCAGTTTTTCGGGACAGGAAAAATGAACACTGAAGCTTTCTTT

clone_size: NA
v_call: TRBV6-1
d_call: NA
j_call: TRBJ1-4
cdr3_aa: CASSENHNEKLFF
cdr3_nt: TGTGCCAGCAGTGAAAATCATAATGAAAAACTGTTTTTT

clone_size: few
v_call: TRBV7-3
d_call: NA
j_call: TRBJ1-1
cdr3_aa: CASSFSRGTEAFF
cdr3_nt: TGTGCCAGCAGCTTTAGTAGGGGAACTGAAGCTTTCTTT

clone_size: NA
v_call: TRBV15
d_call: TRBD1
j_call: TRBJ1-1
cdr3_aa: CATSRDRQGSPMNTEAFF
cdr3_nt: TGTGCCACCAGCAGAGATCGACAGGGGTCCCCCATGAACACTGAAGCTTTCTTT

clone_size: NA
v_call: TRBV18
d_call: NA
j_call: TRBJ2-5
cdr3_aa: CASSPTGGAETQYF
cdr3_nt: TGTGCCAGCTCACCGACGGGGGGCGCGGAGACCCAGTACTTC

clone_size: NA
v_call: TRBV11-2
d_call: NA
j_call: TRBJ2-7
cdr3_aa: CASSPGPVYEQYF
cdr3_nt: TGTGCCAGCAGCCCCGGACCCGTCTACGAGCAGTACTTC

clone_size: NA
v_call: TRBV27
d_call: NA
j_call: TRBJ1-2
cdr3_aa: CASSPGWGRYSNYGYTF
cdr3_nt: TGTGCCAGCAGTCCAGGTTGGGGACGCTACTCTAACTATGGCTACACCTTC

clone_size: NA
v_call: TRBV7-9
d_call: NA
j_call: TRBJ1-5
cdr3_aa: CASSLRHGNQPQHF
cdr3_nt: TGTGCCAGCAGCCTTCGACATGGCAATCAGCCCCAGCATTTT

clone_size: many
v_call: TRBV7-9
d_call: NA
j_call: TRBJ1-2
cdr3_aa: CASSLGGFWAHF
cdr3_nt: TGTGCCAGCAGCTTAGGAGGGTTTTGGGCCCACTTC

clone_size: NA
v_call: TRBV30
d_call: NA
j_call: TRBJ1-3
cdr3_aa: CAWRGRTRYSGNTIYF
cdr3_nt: TGTGCCTGGAGGGGTCGGACGCGCTACTCTGGAAACACCATATATTTT

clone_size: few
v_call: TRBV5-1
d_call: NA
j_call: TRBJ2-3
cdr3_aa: CASSLGAGSTDTQYF
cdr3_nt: TGCGCCAGCAGCTTGGGAGCAGGGAGCACAGATACGCAGTATTTT

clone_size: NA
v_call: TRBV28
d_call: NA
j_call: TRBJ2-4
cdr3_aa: CASSFLRENIQYF
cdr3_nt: TGTGCCAGCAGTTTTCTCAGGGAAAACATTCAGTACTTC

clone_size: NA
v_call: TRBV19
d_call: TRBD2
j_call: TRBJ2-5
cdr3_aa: CASTTIAGQETQYF
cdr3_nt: TGTGCCAGTACTACCATAGCGGGCCAAGAGACCCAGTACTTC

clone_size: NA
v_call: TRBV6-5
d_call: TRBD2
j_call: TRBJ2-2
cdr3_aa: CASSYDGGSTGELFF
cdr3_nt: TGTGCCAGCAGTTACGACGGCGGGAGTACCGGGGAGCTGTTTTTT

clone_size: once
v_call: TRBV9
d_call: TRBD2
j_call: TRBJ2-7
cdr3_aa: CASSVGTSDYEQYF
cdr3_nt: TGTGCCAGCAGCGTAGGGACTAGCGACTACGAGCAGTACTTC

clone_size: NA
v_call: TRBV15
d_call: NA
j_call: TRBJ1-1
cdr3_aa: CATSRAGGVNTEAFF
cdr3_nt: TGTGCCACCAGCAGAGCTGGTGGGGTGAACACTGAAGCTTTCTTT

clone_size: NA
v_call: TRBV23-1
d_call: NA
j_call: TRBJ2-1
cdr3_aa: CASSQSGDNNEQFF
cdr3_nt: TGCGCCAGCAGTCAATCGGGGGACAACAATGAGCAGTTCTTC

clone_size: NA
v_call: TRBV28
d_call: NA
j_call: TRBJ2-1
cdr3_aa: CASSLSRYNEQFF
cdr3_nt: TGTGCCAGCAGTTTGTCTAGGTACAATGAGCAGTTCTTC

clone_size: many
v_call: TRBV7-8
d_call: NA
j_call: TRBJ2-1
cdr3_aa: CASSLSSGEQFF
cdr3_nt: TGTGCCAGCAGCTTAAGTTCAGGTGAGCAGTTCTTC

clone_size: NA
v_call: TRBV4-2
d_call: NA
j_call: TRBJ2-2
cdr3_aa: CASSQGVSTGELFF
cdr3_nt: TGTGCCAGCAGCCAGGGTGTTAGCACCGGGGAGCTGTTTTTT